This is a list of T cell receptor beta chains from one sample in a study of response to subunit inactivated influenza vaccine. TCRdb recomputed calls from the RT-PCR reads with MiXCR, one row per CDR3 protein. In the table there are hundreds of thousands of distinct CDR3 sequences, over 11% of which are singletons. The source was PBMCs from blood, collected around 15 days before vaccination. The receptors originated from a man aged 45-65 years who received an inactivated influenza vaccine. The CDR3 runs from the conserved cysteine through the conserved F or W. D genes are given only for firm matches. Clone size, where shown, is once, few, many, or a class for clones that have expanded.

d_gene	abundance	j_gene	v_gene	CDR3nt	CDR3aa
TRBD2	few	TRBJ2-5	TRBV11-2	TGTGCCAGCAGCTTAAGACCCCTAGCGGTACTCGAGGTGACCCAGTACTTC	CASSLRPLAVLEVTQYF
TRBD2	few	TRBJ2-2	TRBV12-3/TRBV12-4	TGTGCCAGCAGCCGCCACGGGACTAGCCTCACCGGGGAGCTGTTTTTT	CASSRHGTSLTGELFF
.	.	TRBJ2-1	TRBV7-2	TGTGCCAGCAGCTCACACGGCCATGAGCAGTTCTTC	CASSSHGHEQFF
.	many	TRBJ1-5	TRBV12-3/TRBV12-4	TGTGCCAGCAGTTTAATGGACCTCAGGCAGCCCCAGCATTTT	CASSLMDLRQPQHF
TRBD1	.	TRBJ2-4	TRBV12-3/TRBV12-4	TGTGCCAGCAGTTTCGGGGACAGCCGAGCCAAAAACATTCAGTACTTC	CASSFGDSRAKNIQYF
.	.	TRBJ1-1	TRBV3-1	TGTGCCAGCAGCTCAACAAGGGCAGGCAACACTGAAGCTTTCTTT	CASSSTRAGNTEAFF
.	few	TRBJ2-1	TRBV24-1	TGTGCCACCAGTGCAGGAGGGGAGCAGTTCTTC	CATSAGGEQFF
.	.	TRBJ2-1	TRBV5-1	TGCGCCAGCAGCTTGCTGGGTGGGAACAATGAGCAGTTCTTC	CASSLLGGNNEQFF
TRBD2	.	TRBJ2-1	TRBV25-1	TGTGCCAGCAGTAAGGGACTAGCGGACAATGAGCAGTTCTTC	CASSKGLADNEQFF
TRBD2	.	TRBJ2-1	TRBV20-1	TGCAGTGCTATTAGCGGGAGGCTACCTAGAAGGGATGAGCAGTTCTTC	CSAISGRLPRRDEQFF
.	few	TRBJ2-1	TRBV11-1	TGTGCCAGCAGCTTAGCCCAACTCCGGACGGGCCCTGCAGTTTTC	CASSLAQLRTGPAVF
.	.	TRBJ1-6	TRBV7-6	TGTGCCAGCAGCCAAATGGGGTACGGAAATAATTCACCCCTCCACTTT	CASSQMGYGNNSPLHF
.	few	TRBJ2-1	TRBV2	TGTGCCAGCAGGACGGACTTGCAGGGGCAGTTCTTC	CASRTDLQGQFF
TRBD2	.	TRBJ2-1	TRBV5-1	TGCGCCAGCAGCATAGGGACTAGCGGGAGGGCATTCTTC	CASSIGTSGRAFF
.	few	TRBJ1-1	TRBV11-1	TGTGCCAGCAGCTTAGAGGGAACTTATATGAACACTGAAGCTTTCTTT	CASSLEGTYMNTEAFF
.	.	TRBJ2-3	TRBV20-1	TGCAGTGCTAGAGCCGAGACAGGCACAGATACGCAGTATTTT	CSARAETGTDTQYF
TRBD2	.	TRBJ2-1	TRBV30	TGTGCCTGGAGTTCCGGACTAGCGGGGGGATACGGTGAGCAGTTCTTC	CAWSSGLAGGYGEQFF
TRBD2	.	TRBJ2-5	TRBV9	TGTGCCAGCAGCGTCAGGGTCACCGGGGGGGAGACCCAGTACTTC	CASSVRVTGGETQYF
.	.	TRBJ1-1	TRBV5-1	TGCGCCAGCAGCTTGCAGTTCGGATCGAACACTGAAGCTTTCTTT	CASSLQFGSNTEAFF
TRBD2	many	TRBJ2-7	TRBV28	TGTGCCAGCAACACCGGGACTAGCCTCTACGAGCAGTACTTC	CASNTGTSLYEQYF
.	many	TRBJ2-7	TRBV12-3/TRBV12-4	TGTGCCAGCAGTTCTTCCGCGGGACAGAATAACTACGAGCAGTACTTC	CASSSSAGQNNYEQYF
.	few	TRBJ1-5	TRBV20-1	TGCAGTGCTAGAGATCCGGGGTCCAATCAGCCCCAGCATTTT	CSARDPGSNQPQHF